The rows below give T cell receptor beta chains drawn from one sample of a study of shared clonotypes between healthy human individuals. Profiling relied on immunoSEQ multiplex PCR, and the TCRdb table lists in-frame clones only, not all of them. The data show about 2.2 million clones, with 85% to 95% seen just once and roughly 1.7% held by the top ten. Sequencing was done on a sample of naive CD8+ T cells from PBMCs. The receptors were gathered from a man between 18 and 29 years old in good health. Some clones in this sample may be carry-over from other donors' samples. Both conserved end residues are part of each CDR3. Each record gives: CDR3 protein, V gene, J gene.

cdr3_aa: CASSPTSGLGALEQYF
v_call: TRBV7-6
j_call: TRBJ2-7

cdr3_aa: CAWSVGGDYGYTF
v_call: TRBV30
j_call: TRBJ1-2

cdr3_aa: CSVDRGTGIQTEAFF
v_call: TRBV29-1
j_call: TRBJ1-1

cdr3_aa: CASSLPEWRQTSNQPQHF
v_call: TRBV5-1
j_call: TRBJ1-5

cdr3_aa: CASGRAGNEQFF
v_call: TRBV2
j_call: TRBJ2-1

cdr3_aa: CSVEPGTRNPDTQYF
v_call: TRBV29-1
j_call: TRBJ2-3

cdr3_aa: CASSRTVTGELFF
v_call: TRBV27
j_call: TRBJ2-2

cdr3_aa: CASSHISGDDTGELFF
v_call: TRBV4-2
j_call: TRBJ2-2

cdr3_aa: CASSTTRGNQPQHF
v_call: TRBV7-9
j_call: TRBJ1-5

cdr3_aa: CASSQDKTGGYGYTF
v_call: TRBV4-1
j_call: TRBJ1-2

cdr3_aa: CASSFRGGDLTDTQYF
v_call: TRBV28
j_call: TRBJ2-3

cdr3_aa: CASSIRGKEPQHF
v_call: TRBV19
j_call: TRBJ1-5

cdr3_aa: CAISADRGYQETQYF
v_call: TRBV10-3
j_call: TRBJ2-5

cdr3_aa: CASSPYGSGTDTQYF
v_call: TRBV9
j_call: TRBJ2-3